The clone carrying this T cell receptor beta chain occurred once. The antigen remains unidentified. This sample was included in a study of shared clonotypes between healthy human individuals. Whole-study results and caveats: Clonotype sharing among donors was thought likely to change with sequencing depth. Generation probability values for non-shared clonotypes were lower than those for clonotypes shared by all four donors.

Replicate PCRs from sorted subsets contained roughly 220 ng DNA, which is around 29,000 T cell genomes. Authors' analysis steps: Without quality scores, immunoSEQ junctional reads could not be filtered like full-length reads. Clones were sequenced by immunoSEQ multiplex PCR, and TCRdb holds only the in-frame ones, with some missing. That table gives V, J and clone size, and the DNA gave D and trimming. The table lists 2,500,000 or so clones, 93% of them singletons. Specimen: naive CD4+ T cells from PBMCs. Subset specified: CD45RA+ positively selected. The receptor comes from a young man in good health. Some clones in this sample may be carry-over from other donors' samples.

The CDR3 loop is CASSTSRTPLHF. DNA for the CDR3: TGTGCCAGCTCAACGTCACGAACACCCCTCCACTTT. The J gene is TRBJ1-6, the V gene TRBV18; D call uncertain. The CDR3 sequence is 12 residues long. Trimming removed 5 bases from V and 11 bases from J, with 10 bases in between. Germline V CDR1 and CDR2: KGHSH, LQKENI.